This T cell receptor (beta chain) was identified in a study of CD8 T cells in ankylosing spondylitis. This clonotype has a count of ten or more. The antigen is undetermined. Each CDR3 protein gets one entry after TCRdb re-called the 5' RACE reads with MiXCR. Counted here are approximately 39,000 distinct CDR3 sequences, 11% occurring once; the ten biggest clones make up 20%. Study-level results: Ankylosing spondylitis blood appeared to carry a characteristic TCR beta motif of roughly 8 highly homologous variants.

The receptor comes from a male donor with ankylosing spondylitis. The sample consisted of synovial fluid, either unsorted or a sorted T cell fraction (not recorded which).

CDR3 sequence (DNA): TGTGCCAGCAGCTACGCGGGTGGGTTTGCGTTCAGCGAGCAGTACTTC. It specifies CASSYAGGFAFSEQYF. V usage is TRBV7-2 and J usage is TRBJ2-7; a possible D gene is TRBD2 (5 bases). V was shortened by 4 bases and J by 6 bases, with 22 bases between the two germline ends. Germline V gene data show CDR1 as SGHTA and CDR2 as FQGNSA. The CDR3 extends over 16 amino acids.